A single sample gave rise to the 14 T cell receptor beta chains below, sequenced in a study of blood T cell repertoires in COVID-19. TCRdb's table, derived via immunoSEQ multiplex PCR, lists solely in-frame clones and lacks some. The data contain tens of thousands of clones, approximately 81% of them singletons. The sample taken for sequencing was peripheral blood. All receptors derive from a woman aged 70-85 years with acute or convalescent COVID-19.

The J gene is TRBJ2-7, the V gene TRBV7-5; the table's D call, TRBD2, was not checked against the DNA. TRBV7-5 is described as a pseudogene. CDR3 length equals 16 residues. The CDR3: CVRSLALSRSSYEQYV. In DNA form, the CDR3 reads TGTGTCAGAAGCTTAGCGCTTAGTCGAAGCTCCTACGAGCAGTACGTC.

The J gene is TRBJ2-1, the V gene TRBV7-2; 12 nucleotides match TRBD2. The CDR3 runs 14 residues. The V gene's germline CDR1 is SGHTA and CDR2 FQGNSA. J gave up 6 bases and V 8 bases, and 5 bases lay outside the gene matches. The CDR3 nucleotides read TGTGCCAGCCGACTAGCGGGAGCTTCCAATGAGCAGTTCTTC. The encoded protein is CASRLAGASNEQFF.

The V gene is TRBV5-1, the J gene TRBJ2-6, with TRBD2 matching over 10 bases. V lost 4 bases, J lost 1 base, and 26 bases stayed unmatched. The CDR3 sequence is 24 residues long. The germline V gene has CDR1 SGHRS and CDR2 YFSETQ. The CDR3 loop is CASSLRSLAGASNLKSSGANVLTF. The CDR3 nucleotides read TGCGCCAGCAGCCTGCGCAGCCTAGCGGGGGCCTCAAACCTAAAATCTTCTGGGGCCAACGTCCTGACTTTC.

The V gene is TRBV28, the J gene TRBJ2-3; D not resolved. The CDR3 has 15 amino acids. Germline loops: CDR1 MDHEN, CDR2 SYDVKM. The ends were cut back, 1 base at V and 1 base at J, with 9 bases in the middle. DNA of the CDR3: TGTGCCAGCAGTTTATTTCCCCGGGGCACAGATACGCAGTATTTT. Translated, it gives CASSLFPRGTDTQYF. Together with reference TRBV28 and TRBJ2-3, the CDR3 gives the full variable domain: DVKVTQSSRYLVKRTGEKVFLECVQDMDHENMFWYRQDPGLGLRLIYFSYDVKMKEKGDIPEGYSVSREKKERFSLILESASTNQTSMYLCASSLFPRGTDTQYFGPGTRLTVL.

Only a few counts were recorded for this clone. This chain uses TRBV10-1 with TRBJ1-2; D is undetermined. Germline CDR1 WNHNN, CDR2 SYGVQD (reference sequence). This CDR3 region has 10 residues. V lost 4 bases, J lost 8 bases, and 5 bases lay in between. For the CDR3, the DNA is TGCGCCAGCAGTGCTAGAGGCTACACCTTC. This translates into CASSARGYTF.

The chain uses TRBV5-1 and TRBJ2-1; TRBD2 aligns across 12 bases. This CDR3 spans 17 amino acids. J lost 8 bases, V lost 1 base, and 10 bases had no gene match. Germline V lookup: CDR1 SGHRS, CDR2 YFSETQ. The DNA for the CDR3 is TGCGCCAGCAGCTTGCAGACTAGCGGGGGCAGCAGGGATGAGCAGTTCTTC. Translation: CASSLQTSGGSRDEQFF.

As concerns this clone: Other DNA sequences in this specimen translate into the identical CDR3. The chain recombines TRBV6-5 with TRBJ1-1, with a possible D match to TRBD1 (5 bases). This CDR3 has 12 amino acids. Germline V gene data show CDR1 as MNHEY and CDR2 as SVGAGI. The V end lost 4 bases, the J end lost 5 bases, and 8 bases lay between the germline ends. Written as DNA, the CDR3 is TGTGCCAGCAGTTTTGGGGGGACTGAAGCTTTCTTT. Protein product: CASSFGGTEAFF.

The V and J genes are TRBV7-2 and TRBJ2-1; 9 nucleotides align to TRBD2. V trimming: 1 base; J trimming: 0 bases; junction bases outside the gene matches: 10. This CDR3 has 19 residues. CDR1 and CDR2 from the germline V gene are SGHTA and FQGNSA. The CDR3 protein is CASSLEASGTLSSYNEQFF. The CDR3 bases are TGTGCCAGCAGCTTAGAAGCTAGCGGGACCCTGAGCTCCTACAATGAGCAGTTCTTC.

The genes are TRBV21-1 and TRBJ2-7; TRBD2, as called in the table, went unchecked against the DNA. TRBV21-1 corresponds to a pseudogene. The CDR3 runs 10 residues. The CDR3 loop is CASTCYEQYV. For the CDR3, the DNA is TGTGCCAGCACCTGTTACGAGCAGTACGTC.

The chain combines TRBV5-4 with TRBJ2-3; tentatively, D is TRBD2 (5 bases). This CDR3 has 15 amino acids. Per the germline V gene, CDR1 is SGHNT and CDR2 is YYREEE (reference sequence). V lost 0 bases to trimming and J lost 4 bases, with 12 bases between them. CDR3 protein: CASSLGETYSDTQYF. DNA of the CDR3: TGTGCCAGCAGCTTGGGGGAGACTTACTCAGATACGCAGTATTTT.

This clone was seen only a few times. The chain uses TRBV5-1 and TRBJ1-1; D is uncertain. V lost 1 base to trimming and J lost 4 bases, with 20 bases between them. The CDR3 covers 17 residues. CDR1 is SGHRS, CDR2 YFSETQ, per germline. The CDR3 DNA reads as TGCGCCAGCAGCTTGAAAAGATCCGTAGGCGGGAGCACTGAAGCTTTCTTT. Translation gives CASSLKRSVGGSTEAFF.

J is TRBJ1-1 and V is TRBV19; the D is unclear. The germline V and J ends were trimmed by 3 bases and 2 bases, with 10 bases remaining between them. The germline gives CDR1 LNHDA, CDR2 SQIVND (reference sequence). The CDR3 is 14 amino acids. The CDR3 sequence: CASSIAMVNTEAFF. The CDR3 nucleotides read TGTGCCAGTAGTATCGCGATGGTCAACACTGAAGCTTTCTTT. Drawing the rest from reference TRBV19 and TRBJ1-1, the complete variable domain is DGGITQSPKYLFRKEGQNVTLSCEQNLNHDAMYWYRQDPGQGLRLIYYSQIVNDFQKGDIAEGYSVSREKKESFPLTVTSAQKNPTAFYLCASSIAMVNTEAFFGQGTRLTVV.

The chain has TRBV10-1 and TRBJ2-1, with 14 bases matching TRBD2. Germline loops: CDR1 WNHNN, CDR2 SYGVQD (reference sequence). The V segment lost 3 bases and the J segment 10 bases; nucleotides outside the gene matches: 5. CDR3 length: 15 amino acids. The CDR3 DNA follows: TGCGCCAGCAGTGAAATTGGACTAGCGGGAGGCGAGCAGTTCTTC. This sequence encodes CASSEIGLAGGEQFF.

This clone was observed a few times. The V gene is TRBV10-3, the J gene TRBJ1-1, with D possibly being TRBD1 (5 bases). Germline CDR1 ENHRY, CDR2 SYGVKD. Deletions cut 7 bases from V and 1 base from J, with 13 bases between. CDR3 length: 14 residues. CDR3 sequence reads: CAITPREPNTEAFF. For the CDR3, the DNA is TGTGCCATCACCCCCAGGGAACCGAACACTGAAGCTTTCTTT.